The entry below gives a single T cell receptor beta chain sequence along with its context. CDR3 length: 13 residues. Unmatched junction bases numbered 5, after V lost 4 bases and J lost 8 bases. CDR1 is SGHRS, CDR2 YFSETQ, per germline. These data belong to a study of blood T cell repertoires in COVID-19. Profiled with immunoSEQ multiplex PCR; TCRdb holds only in-frame clones, not every one. The sample comprises about 230,000 clones, more than 75% of which are singletons, and 11% rests with the top ten. The sequence came from a man in his fifties with COVID-19, enrolled during active disease. This chain links TRBV5-1 with TRBJ1-5, with TRBD1 matching 8 bases. The sample taken for sequencing was peripheral blood. For the CDR3, the DNA is TGCGCCAGCAGCCCACAGGGGGGAGAGCCCCAGCATTTT. Protein product: CASSPQGGEPQHF.